The 21 T cell receptor beta chains presented below share a single source sample, sequenced in a study of spatial heterogeneity in lung cancer. The time point was: blood at routine non-recurrence follow-up after resection. One entry per CDR3 protein results from TCRdb running MiXCR on the 5' RACE reads. The sample shows 110,000 or so distinct CDR3 sequences, under 14% of them seen only once. The specimen comprised PBMCs, sampled at follow-up. These receptor sequences come from a female donor with early-stage non-small cell lung cancer.

V gene TRBV7-9 combines with J gene TRBJ2-1, with 10 bases that match TRBD2. The junction had 14 bases not matched to a gene; V was cut back by 1 base and J by 8 bases. The germline gives CDR1 SEHNR, CDR2 FQNEAQ (reference sequence). This CDR3 has 18 amino acids. The CDR3 spells CASSLVPRASGSWDEQFF. In nucleotides, the CDR3 is TGTGCCAGCAGCTTAGTCCCTCGGGCTAGCGGGAGTTGGGATGAGCAGTTCTTC.

This clonotype has a handful of counts. The CDR3 loop is CASSLDRAPEAFF. CDR3 bases: TGCGCCAGCAGCTTGGACAGGGCTCCTGAAGCTTTCTTT. This chain joins TRBV5-1 and TRBJ1-1; the D gene is possibly TRBD1 (6 bases). CDR1 is SGHRS and CDR2 is YFSETQ in the germline V gene. V gave up 0 bases and J gave up 6 bases, with 9 bases separating them. The CDR3 has 13 amino acids.

Many counts were recorded for this clonotype. This chain uses TRBV12-3 or TRBV12-4 with TRBJ2-2, with D possibly being TRBD1 (5 bases). The CDR3 sequence is 16 residues long. V was shortened by 1 base and J by 6 bases, with 15 bases between the two germline ends. This CDR3 is CASSLDRSLIPGELFF. The CDR3 DNA reads TGTGCCAGCAGTTTAGACAGGTCTCTAATCCCCGGGGAGCTGTTTTTT.

The chain couples TRBV6-2 or TRBV6-3 to TRBJ1-1; D is unclear. V lost 6 bases and J lost 1, with 12 bases in between. CDR1 is MNHEY, CDR2 SVGEGT, per germline. The CDR3 contains 14 residues. The CDR3 nucleotides are TGTGCCAGCAGGTCGATCTTGAGGAACACTGAAGCTTTCTTT. Its protein product is CASRSILRNTEAFF.

Ten or more counts support this clonotype. This chain connects TRBV5-1 to TRBJ2-2; weak D call: TRBD2 (6 bases). CDR3 length equals 16 residues. Germline V gives CDR1 SGHRS, CDR2 YFSETQ. V was pared by 4 bases and J by 6 bases, with 19 bases between. The DNA for the CDR3 is TGCGCCAGCAGCAGGGGTAGCGGAAGCACTCCCGGGGAGCTGTTTTTT. Its protein product is CASSRGSGSTPGELFF. Supplemented by reference TRBV5-1 and TRBJ2-2, the full variable domain reads KAGVTQTPRYLIKTRGQQVTLSCSPISGHRSVSWYQQTPGQGLQFLFEYFSETQRNKGNFPGRFSGRQFSNSRSEMNVSTLELGDSALYLCASSRGSGSTPGELFFGEGSRLTVL.

This clonotype occurred many times. J is TRBJ2-1 and V is TRBV2; a weak D match, TRBD1 (6 bases). The V gene lost 4 bases and the J gene lost 6 bases, with 19 bases spanning the gap. The CDR3 has 16 residues. Germline loops: CDR1 SNHLY, CDR2 FYNNEI. The CDR3 spells CASSAGLARGSNEQFF. CDR3 DNA: TGTGCCAGCAGTGCCGGGCTGGCCAGGGGTAGCAATGAGCAGTTCTTC.

With regard to this clonotype: A much larger clone lies one base from this, so it may be a read error. This chain joins TRBV7-9 and TRBJ2-3; TRBD2 matches 14 bases. CDR3 length: 16 residues. Per germline, CDR1 SEHNR and CDR2 FQNEAQ (reference sequence). CDR3 in DNA: TGTGTCAGCACCGTGGCCGGGACTAGCGGGAGAGATACGCAGTATTTT. It encodes CVSTVAGTSGRDTQYF.

This clonotype has ten or more counts. The chain uses TRBV11-3 and TRBJ2-1, with TRBD2 identical over 11 bases. This CDR3 is built from 17 residues. After removal of 6 bases from V and 0 bases from J, the junction contained 7 bases not matched to a gene. Germline loops: CDR1 SGHNT, CDR2 YENEEA. The CDR3 sequence is CASRPGLAASSYNEQFF. The CDR3 nucleotides are TGTGCCAGCAGACCGGGACTAGCGGCCAGCTCCTACAATGAGCAGTTCTTC.

This clonotype was detected a few times. This rearrangement joins TRBV24-1 to TRBJ1-5, with D hard to call. The CDR3 runs 13 residues. Trimming took off 5 bases at V and 4 bases at J, with 8 bases between the two ends. The germline CDR1 and CDR2 sequences are KGHDR and SFDVKD. The chain's CDR3 is CATSGRHNQPQHF. CDR3 nucleotide sequence: TGTGCCACCAGTGGAAGACATAATCAGCCCCAGCATTTT.

The chain recombines TRBV3-1 with TRBJ1-1, with D perhaps TRBD1 (5 bases). The CDR3 is 14 residues long. Trimming removed 4 bases at V and 8 bases at J, with 17 bases between. Germline CDR1 LGHDT, CDR2 YNNKEL (reference sequence). CDR3 nucleotide sequence: TGTGCCAGCAGCCCAATTGGACAAAGACCCGAAGCTTTCTTT. This sequence encodes CASSPIGQRPEAFF.

In its sample, this clonotype was seen a few times. V usage is TRBV6-4 and J usage is TRBJ2-7, with 10 bases aligning to TRBD2. The germline V gene has CDR1 MRHNA and CDR2 SNTAGT. The ends lost 6 bases at V and 2 bases at J; junction bases unmatched: 7. This CDR3 comprises 15 residues. This CDR3 is CASSKGLAGAYEQYV. The DNA of the CDR3 is TGTGCCAGCAGCAAGGGGCTAGCGGGGGCCTACGAGCAGTACGTC.

The sample holds a few counts of this clonotype. The genes are TRBV7-3 and TRBJ2-3; D call uncertain. The CDR3 sequence is 14 residues long. V lost 3 bases and J 0 bases, leaving 7 bases between the germline ends. Germline V CDR1 and CDR2: SGHTA, FQGTGA. CDR3 sequence: CASSFESSTDTQYF. The CDR3 DNA reads as TGTGCCAGCAGCTTCGAATCTAGCACAGATACGCAGTATTTT.

This clonotype was observed at least ten times. This chain uses TRBV7-8 with TRBJ2-5; weak D call: TRBD1 (6 bases). This CDR3 contains 15 residues. Deletions cut 11 bases from V and 2 bases from J, with 21 bases between. Per germline, CDR1 SGHVS and CDR2 FQNEAQ. DNA of the CDR3: TGTGCCTCGGCAAGGGGGAGAGGGGCACAAGAGACCCAGTACTTC. Translating gives CASARGRGAQETQYF.

This clonotype was seen at least ten times. This CDR3 is CASSEDSYGYTF. The DNA of the CDR3 is TGTGCCAGCAGTGAGGACAGCTATGGCTACACCTTC. The chain has TRBV2 and TRBJ1-2; TRBD1 might be the D (6 bases). V lost 3 bases to trimming and J lost 4 bases, with 6 bases between them. The CDR3 is 12 amino acids. Germline V gives CDR1 SNHLY, CDR2 FYNNEI.

This clonotype has a count of ten or more. The V and J genes are TRBV29-1 and TRBJ2-3, with a tentative D call TRBD1 (6 bases). The CDR3 has 13 residues. Looked up from germline, CDR1 is SQVTM and CDR2 is ANQGSEA. The V and J ends lost 3 bases and 0 bases respectively, with 7 bases between them. The CDR3: CSVEGTSTDTQYF. CDR3 coding DNA: TGCAGCGTTGAGGGGACAAGCACAGATACGCAGTATTTT.

The chain uses TRBV4-1 and TRBJ1-5, with a possible D match to TRBD1 (5 bases). Between the trimmed V and J ends, which lost 3 bases and 0 bases, there was a span of 18 bases. The CDR3 has 18 residues. Germline loops: CDR1 MGHRA, CDR2 YSYEKL. The CDR3 region is CASSHGAFGTDSNQPQHF. DNA of the CDR3: TGCGCCAGCAGCCATGGGGCTTTCGGGACTGATAGCAATCAGCCCCAGCATTTT.

This clonotype was observed at least ten times. The chain couples TRBV7-9 to TRBJ2-2; no reliable D call. The CDR3 totals 14 residues. V was clipped by 2 bases and J by 4 bases, with 8 bases between them. Per germline, CDR1 SEHNR and CDR2 FQNEAQ (reference sequence). CDR3 nucleotides: TGTGCCAGCAGCTTAATGTTCCTCACCGGGGAGCTGTTTTTT. Translating it yields CASSLMFLTGELFF.

This clonotype has just a few counts. CDR3 protein: CASSYRDRGSYNEQFF. The CDR3 nucleotides read TGTGCCAGCAGTTACCGGGACAGGGGCTCCTACAATGAGCAGTTCTTC. The chain uses TRBV27 and TRBJ2-1; 10 bases align to TRBD1. This CDR3 has 16 amino acids. Per germline, CDR1 MNHEY and CDR2 SMNVEV (reference sequence). The V and J ends lost 4 bases and 0 bases, in that order; junction bases with no gene match: 3.

This clonotype was detected ten times or more. The chain is built from TRBV29-1 and TRBJ2-2; D not resolved. Germline assignment: CDR1 SQVTM and CDR2 ANQGSEA. This CDR3 comprises 12 residues. Trimming pared 1 base from V and 1 base from J, leaving 1 base between. The CDR3 region has the DNA TGCAGCGTTGAAGTGAACACCGGGGAGCTGTTTTTT. This codes for CSVEVNTGELFF.

This clonotype has ten or more counts. The genes are TRBV7-8 and TRBJ2-1; D gene unclear. V was shortened by 2 bases and J by 6 bases, with 35 bases between the two germline ends. The CDR3 loop spans 22 amino acids. Germline V gene data show CDR1 as SGHVS and CDR2 as FQNEAQ. As DNA, the CDR3 is TGTGCCAGCAGCTTAATAAGTTTAAGGGCAGAGAGGACGAAGGCCTTTTCCAATGAGCAGTTCTTC. Its protein is CASSLISLRAERTKAFSNEQFF.

This clonotype has more than one count but fewer than ten. V gene TRBV2 combines with J gene TRBJ1-5; no firm D call. The CDR3 length is 11 residues. Between the trimmed V and J ends, which lost 6 bases and 4 bases, there was a span of 4 bases. Germline V CDR1 and CDR2: SNHLY, FYNNEI. The CDR3 DNA reads as TGTGCCAGCAGGGGGAATCAGCCCCAGCATTTT. Translation gives CASRGNQPQHF.